The 14 T cell receptor beta chains given below trace back to one sample, sequenced in a study of PD-L1 blockade in urothelial cancer. The protocol was immunoSEQ multiplex PCR, while the TCRdb copy is restricted to in-frame clones and leaves out a portion. The repertoire consists of about 82,000 clones, with roughly 90% occurring once and the leading ten covering around 10%. The sequenced sample was PBMCs, obtained around atezolizumab (anti-PD-L1) treatment. These receptor sequences come from a man in his sixties with urothelial cancer.

The J gene is TRBJ2-7, the V gene TRBV7-8; D is possibly TRBD1 (6 bases). Germline CDR1 SGHVS, CDR2 FQNEAQ. The CDR3 runs to 14 residues. V lost 6 bases to trimming and J lost 0 bases, with 12 bases between them. The CDR3 sequence: CASRQGDLSYEQYF. The CDR3 bases are TGTGCCAGCAGACAGGGTGATCTCTCCTACGAGCAGTACTTC.

In its sample, this clone was seen a few times. The chain carries TRBV7-2 and TRBJ2-7, with 9 bases identical to TRBD2. The junction had 6 bases not matched to a gene; V was cut back by 1 base and J by 5 bases. The CDR3 consists of 15 residues. The germline V gene encodes CDR1 SGHTA and CDR2 FQGNSA. CDR3 amino acids: CASSLVGGGANEQYF. As DNA, the CDR3 is TGTGCCAGCAGCTTAGTTGGCGGGGGGGCCAACGAGCAGTACTTC. Looking up the rest from reference TRBV7-2 and TRBJ2-7 gives the full variable domain: GAGVSQSPSNKVTEKGKDVELRCDPISGHTALYWYRQSLGQGLEFLIYFQGNSAPDKSGLPSDRFSAERTGGSVSTLTIQRTQQEDSAVYLCASSLVGGGANEQYFGPGTRLTVT.

The rearrangement uses TRBV18 and TRBJ2-2; 10 bases are shared with TRBD2. The J segment lost 5 bases and the V segment lost 0 bases, leaving 3 bases of the junction unmatched. The germline V gene has CDR1 KGHSH and CDR2 LQKENI. The CDR3 contains 16 residues. CDR3 loop: CASSPPSAGGTGELFF. CDR3 coding DNA: TGTGCCAGCTCACCACCTTCAGCGGGGGGGACCGGGGAGCTGTTTTTT.

The rearrangement links TRBV9 to TRBJ2-7; perhaps TRBD2 as D (5 bases). CDR1 SGDLS and CDR2 YYNGEE come from the germline V gene. There are 15 residues in the CDR3. Trimming removed 3 bases at V and 3 bases at J, with 16 bases between. CDR3 residues: CASSASRVGHYEQYF. In DNA form, the CDR3 reads TGTGCCAGCAGCGCCTCGCGGGTGGGTCACTACGAGCAGTACTTC. Variable domain in full (rest from reference TRBV9 and TRBJ2-7): DSGVTQTPKHLITATGQRVTLRCSPRSGDLSVYWYQQSLDQGLQFLIQYYNGEERAKGNILERFSAQQFPDLHSELNLSSLELGDSALYFCASSASRVGHYEQYFGPGTRLTVT.

The chain has TRBV2 and TRBJ1-2, with D perhaps TRBD1 (6 bases). V lost 5 bases and J lost 6, with 16 bases in between. CDR1 is SNHLY, CDR2 FYNNEI, per germline. CDR3 size: 14 residues. Here the CDR3 DNA reads TGTGCCAGCAGTCGTCAGGGGAACCCTCATGGCTACACCTTC. Residues: CASSRQGNPHGYTF. The variable domain in full, with the rest retrieved from reference TRBV2 and TRBJ1-2, is EPEVTQTPSHQVTQMGQEVILRCVPISNHLYFYWYRQILGQKVEFLVSFYNNEISEKSEIFDDQFSVERPDGSNFTLKIRSTKLEDSAMYFCASSRQGNPHGYTFGSGTRLTVV.

J is TRBJ2-2 and V is TRBV4-3, with 7 positions matching TRBD2. The V segment lost 0 bases and the J segment 6 bases; nucleotides outside the gene matches: 4. Germline CDR1 reads LGHNA; CDR2 reads YSLEER. The CDR3 is 15 residues long. In nucleotides, the CDR3 is TGCGCCAGCAGCCAAGATGGGGGGGTTTCCGGGGAGCTGTTTTTT. Protein product: CASSQDGGVSGELFF.

The rearrangement uses TRBV5-4 and TRBJ2-3; 13 bases match TRBD2. Germline values: CDR1 SGHNT, CDR2 YYREEE (reference sequence). The length of the CDR3 is 17 residues. V dropped 3 bases and J dropped 5; count of bases not matched to a gene: 9. In nucleotides, the CDR3 is TGTGCCAGCAGCTCTAGACTAGCGGGGGGCTCGGTAGATACGCAGTATTTT. Translated: CASSSRLAGGSVDTQYF.

J is TRBJ2-6 and V is TRBV19, with D maybe TRBD1 (6 bases). CDR1 is LNHDA and CDR2 is SQIVND in the germline V gene (reference sequence). There are 20 residues in the CDR3. The ends were cut back, 0 bases at V and 0 bases at J, with 18 bases in the middle. CDR3 sequence (DNA): TGTGCCAGTAGTATAGAGGGACACACACCCTTCGGCTCTGGGGCCAACGTCCTGACTTTC. This sequence encodes CASSIEGHTPFGSGANVLTF. Combining the CDR3 with reference TRBV19 and TRBJ2-6 gives the whole variable domain DGGITQSPKYLFRKEGQNVTLSCEQNLNHDAMYWYRQDPGQGLRLIYYSQIVNDFQKGDIAEGYSVSREKKESFPLTVTSAQKNPTAFYLCASSIEGHTPFGSGANVLTFGAGSRLTVL.

The chain is built from TRBV19 and TRBJ1-6, with 8 bases aligning to TRBD1. The CDR3 has 14 residues. Per the germline V gene, CDR1 is LNHDA and CDR2 is SQIVND (reference sequence). The trim removed 1 base at V and 10 bases at J, leaving 3 bases unmatched. The CDR3 reads CASSIATGGSPLHF. The CDR3 DNA is TGTGCCAGTAGTATAGCAACAGGGGGATCACCCCTCCACTTT.

The sample holds one count of this clone. The V gene is TRBV2, the J gene TRBJ2-7; TRBD2 might be the D (7 bases). Per germline, CDR1 SNHLY and CDR2 FYNNEI. The CDR3 has 16 residues. V was trimmed by 4 bases and J by 5 bases, leaving 21 bases between them. This CDR3 is CASSALLGGAFDEQYF. The DNA for the CDR3 is TGTGCCAGCAGTGCCCTCCTAGGGGGGGCCTTCGACGAGCAGTACTTC.

The genes are TRBV2 and TRBJ1-4; 8 positions match TRBD1. CDR3 length: 15 amino acids. Germline V gene data show CDR1 as SNHLY and CDR2 as FYNNEI. V lost 3 bases, J lost 4 bases, and 4 bases stayed unmatched. The CDR3 sequence: CASSEDRANNEKLFF. The CDR3 bases are TGTGCCAGCAGTGAGGACAGGGCGAATAATGAAAAACTGTTTTTT.

This clone was seen a single time. This sequence joins TRBV6-6 and TRBJ2-1; tentative D call: TRBD1 (6 bases). V was shortened by 8 bases and J by 14 bases, with 19 bases between the two germline ends. CDR1 is MNHNY and CDR2 is SVGAGI in the germline V gene (reference sequence). CDR3 length: 12 amino acids. Written as DNA, the CDR3 is TGTGCCAGCGGCAACCAACAGGGAATGAAGTTCTTC. Its translation: CASGNQQGMKFF.

The chain joins TRBV7-2 to TRBJ1-2; 7 nucleotides match TRBD1. The CDR3 contains 14 residues. Looked up from germline, CDR1 is SGHTA and CDR2 is FQGNSA. The V gene end was trimmed by 4 bases and the J gene end by 8 bases; junction bases not matched to a gene: 10. CDR3 residues: CASSSTGTAWGYTF. The CDR3 bases are TGTGCCAGCAGCTCGACAGGGACCGCTTGGGGCTACACCTTC. The variable domain in full, completed from reference TRBV7-2 and TRBJ1-2, reads GAGVSQSPSNKVTEKGKDVELRCDPISGHTALYWYRQSLGQGLEFLIYFQGNSAPDKSGLPSDRFSAERTGGSVSTLTIQRTQQEDSAVYLCASSSTGTAWGYTFGSGTRLTVV.

The V call is TRBV5-4, the J call TRBJ2-7; TRBD2 agrees at 12 bases. This CDR3 spans 15 amino acids. Germline V gene lookup returns CDR1 SGHNT and CDR2 YYREEE (reference sequence). The ends lost 3 bases at V and 5 bases at J; junction bases unmatched: 6. The CDR3 loop reads CASSSRTSGKDEQYF. The CDR3 DNA reads as TGTGCCAGCAGCTCAAGGACTAGCGGGAAGGACGAGCAGTACTTC.